Presented here are 19 T cell receptor beta chains from one specimen sequenced in a study of blood T cell repertoires in COVID-19. TCRdb keeps only in-frame clones here, not all; method: immunoSEQ multiplex PCR. The repertoire holds roughly 130,000 clones, with approximately 83% as singletons. Sequencing used PBMCs or T cells enriched from blood (not recorded which). The receptor set was obtained from a man aged 50 to 59 who had recovered from COVID-19.

V is TRBV6-6 and J is TRBJ2-5, with 7 bases fitting TRBD1. V was clipped by 3 bases and J by 2 bases; unmatched bases: 6. Germline values: CDR1 MNHNY, CDR2 SVGAGI (reference sequence). This CDR3 is 15 amino acids long. The CDR3 protein is CASSYRQGHQETQYF. The CDR3 nucleotides read TGTGCCAGCAGTTATAGACAGGGACATCAAGAGACCCAGTACTTC.

V is TRBV5-8 and J is TRBJ1-5; 8 bases agree with TRBD1. Per germline, CDR1 SGHTS and CDR2 YDEGEE. This CDR3 is built from 17 residues. With 4 bases clipped from V and 7 bases from J, the junction kept 16 bases outside the gene matches. In DNA form, the CDR3 reads TGTGCCAGCAGCCCCCTAGGAGTCGGGACAGGCTGGCAGCCCCAGCATTTT. Translating gives CASSPLGVGTGWQPQHF.

The CDR3 region has the DNA TGTGCCAGCTCACCTCTGAGCGGGGGGGCGGTTGCAGATACGCAGTATTTT. Its protein is CASSPLSGGAVADTQYF. This chain connects TRBV18 to TRBJ2-3; 10 nucleotides match TRBD2. The V segment lost 3 bases and the J segment 4 bases; nucleotides outside the gene matches: 10. The germline gives CDR1 KGHSH, CDR2 LQKENI. The CDR3 is 17 amino acids.

CDR3 in amino acids: CASRGDRTYEQYF. Written as DNA, the CDR3 is TGTGCCAGCAGAGGGGACAGGACCTACGAGCAGTACTTC. The chain carries TRBV2 and TRBJ2-7, with 8 bases that match TRBD1. Germline V gives CDR1 SNHLY, CDR2 FYNNEI. The CDR3 is 13 residues long. J gave up 2 bases and V 6 bases, and 3 bases lay outside the gene matches. Drawing the rest from reference TRBV2 and TRBJ2-7, the complete variable domain is EPEVTQTPSHQVTQMGQEVILRCVPISNHLYFYWYRQILGQKVEFLVSFYNNEISEKSEIFDDQFSVERPDGSNFTLKIRSTKLEDSAMYFCASRGDRTYEQYFGPGTRLTVT.

The rearrangement joins TRBV15 to TRBJ2-2; D gene unclear. Germline assignment: CDR1 LNHNV and CDR2 YYDKDF (reference sequence). The CDR3 extends over 17 amino acids. V was cut by 0 bases and J by 0 bases, with 11 bases left in between. The CDR3 is CATSRDRVASNTGELFF. Written as DNA, the CDR3 is TGTGCCACCAGCAGAGATCGTGTGGCTTCGAACACCGGGGAGCTGTTTTTT.

The J gene is TRBJ2-3, the V gene TRBV10-3; tentatively, D is TRBD2 (6 bases). The CDR3 is made up of 13 amino acids. V lost 6 bases and J 0 bases, leaving 7 bases between the germline ends. The germline CDR1 and CDR2 sequences are ENHRY and SYGVKD. The CDR3 reads CAISGTSTDTQYF. CDR3 nucleotides: TGTGCCATCAGCGGGACTAGCACAGATACGCAGTATTTT.

The genes are TRBV4-1 and TRBJ1-3; D not certain. CDR1 MGHRA and CDR2 YSYEKL come from the germline V gene. The CDR3 sequence is 16 residues long. Trimming took off 5 bases at V and 3 bases at J, with 17 bases between the two ends. The CDR3 protein is CASSGGNLRGGNTIYF. DNA of the CDR3: TGCGCCAGCAGCGGAGGTAACCTACGGGGTGGAAACACCATATATTTT.

The gene calls are TRBV12-3 or TRBV12-4 and TRBJ1-4; D is unresolved. The CDR3 is made up of 13 amino acids. V dropped 6 bases and J dropped 3 bases, with 8 bases sitting between them. The CDR3 region is CASRSSSNEKLFF. CDR3 sequence (DNA): TGTGCCAGCAGGTCGAGTTCTAATGAAAAACTGTTTTTT.

The chain couples TRBV29-1 to TRBJ2-1; TRBD1 matches at 9 bases. With 7 bases clipped from V and 7 bases from J, the junction kept 17 bases outside the gene matches. Germline CDR1 is SQVTM and CDR2 is ANQGSEA. The CDR3 loop spans 16 amino acids. CDR3 DNA: TGCAGCGCCTCCTCCTTCCGGGACAGGGCCCGTAATGAGCAGTTCTTC. Its translation is CSASSFRDRARNEQFF.

The chain is built from TRBV3-1 (or the pseudogene TRBV3-2) and TRBJ2-5, with 15 bases fitting TRBD2. The CDR3 runs to 18 residues. With 6 bases clipped from V and 1 base from J, the junction kept 9 bases outside the gene matches. Germline assignment: CDR1 LGHDT and CDR2 YNNKEL (reference sequence). CDR3 nucleotides: TGTGCCAGCAGGCCCGGACTAGCGGGGGGGCCTACCCAAGAGACCCAGTACTTC. Translation gives CASRPGLAGGPTQETQYF.

The chain couples TRBV10-1 to TRBJ2-6; D ambiguous. CDR3 size: 14 residues. Germline CDR1 and CDR2: WNHNN and SYGVQD (reference sequence). Trimming took 3 bases from V and 1 from J, leaving 4 bases between them. This CDR3 reads CASSDTSGANVLTF. The CDR3 nucleotides read TGCGCCAGCAGTGACACTTCTGGGGCCAACGTCCTGACTTTC.

The chain employs TRBV5-6 and TRBJ2-3; 10 bases are shared with TRBD1. The CDR3 loop spans 15 amino acids. Trimming removed 2 bases from V and 4 bases from J; junction bases left unmatched: 4. Looked up from germline, CDR1 is SGHDT and CDR2 is YYEEEE. CDR3 sequence: CASSFGTGEADTQYF. Here the CDR3 DNA reads TGTGCCAGCAGCTTTGGGACAGGGGAAGCAGATACGCAGTATTTT.

V gene TRBV4-2 combines with J gene TRBJ2-5, with TRBD1 matching 11 bases. CDR3 size: 17 residues. Germline values: CDR1 LGHNA, CDR2 YNFKEQ. Losses at the gene ends were 0 bases for V and 2 bases for J; bases not matched to a gene: 5. This CDR3 reads CASSQEGTGGRQETQYF. The CDR3 DNA follows: TGTGCCAGCAGCCAAGAGGGGACAGGGGGACGGCAAGAGACCCAGTACTTC.

The V and J genes are TRBV7-8 and TRBJ2-1; 11 bases are a match to TRBD2. Germline V lookup: CDR1 SGHVS, CDR2 FQNEAQ. The length of the CDR3 is 15 residues. J gave up 6 bases and V 5 bases, and 6 bases lay outside the gene matches. The CDR3 DNA sequence: TGTGCCAGCAGCCCTAGCGGGGGGCCCTCCAATGAGCAGTTCTTC. The encoded protein is CASSPSGGPSNEQFF.

The rearrangement uses TRBV4-1 and TRBJ1-3; D is unresolved. The CDR3 has 15 residues. The germline V gene encodes CDR1 MGHRA and CDR2 YSYEKL. The germline V and J ends were trimmed by 4 bases and 0 bases, with 10 bases remaining between them. The CDR3 spells CASSPGSASGNTIYF. The DNA for the CDR3 is TGCGCCAGCAGCCCCGGGTCCGCCTCTGGAAACACCATATATTTT.

As concerns this clone: Other DNA sequences within the sample encode an identical CDR3. The genes are TRBV18 and TRBJ1-1; D is unresolved. There are 13 residues in the CDR3. Germline CDR1 KGHSH, CDR2 LQKENI. Trimming stripped 2 bases from V and 3 bases from J, with 7 bases between. The CDR3: CASSPGQDTEAFF. For the CDR3, the DNA is TGTGCCAGCTCACCAGGGCAGGACACTGAAGCTTTCTTT.

This rearrangement joins TRBV5-1 to TRBJ1-2; 8 bases align to TRBD1. The CDR3 sequence is 13 residues long. The trim removed 3 bases at V and 3 bases at J, leaving 1 base unmatched. CDR1 is SGHRS and CDR2 is YFSETQ in the germline V gene. The CDR3 nucleotides read TGCGCCAGCAGCTCGGACAGGGACTATGGCTACACCTTC. Residues: CASSSDRDYGYTF.

The CDR3 DNA is TGTGCCAGCAGCGTTAGCGGGGGGGCTCAAGAGACCCAGTACTTC. It specifies CASSVSGGAQETQYF. V and J are TRBV9 and TRBJ2-5; 11 positions match TRBD2. J was trimmed by 2 bases and V by 2 bases; bases with no gene match: 2. This CDR3 has 15 amino acids. Looked up from germline, CDR1 is SGDLS and CDR2 is YYNGEE.

The rearrangement links TRBV7-9 to TRBJ1-5; 8 positions agree with TRBD1. Per the germline V gene, CDR1 is SEHNR and CDR2 is FQNEAQ (reference sequence). The CDR3 runs 15 residues. The V gene end was trimmed by 5 bases and the J gene end by 0 bases; junction bases not matched to a gene: 3. CDR3 protein: CASSGDRNSNQPQHF. The DNA for the CDR3 is TGTGCCAGCAGCGGGGACAGGAATAGCAATCAGCCCCAGCATTTT. The entire variable domain, with the rest obtained from reference TRBV7-9 and TRBJ1-5, is as follows: DTGVSQNPRHKITKRGQNVTFRCDPISEHNRLYWYRQTLGQGPEFLTYFQNEAQLEKSRLLSDRFSAERPKGSFSTLEIQRTEQGDSAMYLCASSGDRNSNQPQHFGDGTRLSIL.